This T cell receptor beta chain is drawn from a study of shared clonotypes between healthy human individuals. Assay used: immunoSEQ multiplex PCR; TCRdb lists only in-frame clones, some missing. The sample carries 2 million to 3 million clones, 90% to 95% recorded once. Trimming took 4 bases from V and 2 from J, leaving 11 bases between them. CDR3 length: 14 amino acids. CDR1 and CDR2 (germline): SGHTA, FQGTGA. The specimen was naive CD4+ T cells from PBMCs. Subset specified: CD45RA+ positively selected. The source is a man aged 18 to 30 in good health. Some clones in this sample may be carry-over from other donors' samples. The V call is TRBV7-3, the J call TRBJ1-2; D gene uncertain. The DNA for the CDR3 is TGTGCCAGCAGCTCGGACGGCTCGAACTATGGCTACACCTTC. It encodes CASSSDGSNYGYTF.